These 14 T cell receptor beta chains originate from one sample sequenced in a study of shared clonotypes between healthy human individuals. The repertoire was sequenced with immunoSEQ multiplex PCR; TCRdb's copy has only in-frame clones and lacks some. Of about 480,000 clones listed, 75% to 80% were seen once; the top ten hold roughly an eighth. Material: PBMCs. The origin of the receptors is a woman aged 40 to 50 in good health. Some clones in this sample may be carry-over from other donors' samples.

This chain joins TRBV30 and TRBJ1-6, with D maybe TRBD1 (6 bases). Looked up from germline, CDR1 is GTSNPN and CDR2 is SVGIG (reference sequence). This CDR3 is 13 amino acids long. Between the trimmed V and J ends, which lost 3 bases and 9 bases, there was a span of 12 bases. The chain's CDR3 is CAWRVGGSSPLHF. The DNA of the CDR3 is TGTGCCTGGAGGGTAGGGGGTAGTTCACCCCTCCACTTT.

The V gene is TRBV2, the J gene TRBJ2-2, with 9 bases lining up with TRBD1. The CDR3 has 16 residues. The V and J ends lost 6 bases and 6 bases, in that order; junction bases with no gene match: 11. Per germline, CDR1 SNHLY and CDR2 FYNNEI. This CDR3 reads CASSLQGAKVAGELFF. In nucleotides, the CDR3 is TGTGCCAGCAGCCTACAGGGGGCGAAGGTCGCCGGGGAGCTGTTTTTT.

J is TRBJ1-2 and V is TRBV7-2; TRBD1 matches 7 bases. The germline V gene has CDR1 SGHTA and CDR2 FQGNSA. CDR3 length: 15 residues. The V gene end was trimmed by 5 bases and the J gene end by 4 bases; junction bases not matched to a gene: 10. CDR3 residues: CASSTYRGSGYGYTF. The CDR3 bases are TGTGCCAGCAGCACTTACAGGGGATCGGGCTATGGCTACACCTTC.

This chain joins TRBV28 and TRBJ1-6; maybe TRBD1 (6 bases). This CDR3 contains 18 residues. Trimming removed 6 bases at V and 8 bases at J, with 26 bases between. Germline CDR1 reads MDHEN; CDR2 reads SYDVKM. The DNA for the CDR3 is TGTGCCAGCAGCTACACCCCCCCAGGGCTAGGGGGGGATTCACCCCTCCACTTT. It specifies CASSYTPPGLGGDSPLHF.

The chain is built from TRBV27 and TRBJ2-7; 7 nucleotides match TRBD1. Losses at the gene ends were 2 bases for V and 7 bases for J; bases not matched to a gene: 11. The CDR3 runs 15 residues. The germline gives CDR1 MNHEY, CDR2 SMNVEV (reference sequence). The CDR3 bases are TGTGCCAGCAGTTTAAGGGGGCAGGGTCTGGGGGAGCAGTACTTC. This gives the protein CASSLRGQGLGEQYF.

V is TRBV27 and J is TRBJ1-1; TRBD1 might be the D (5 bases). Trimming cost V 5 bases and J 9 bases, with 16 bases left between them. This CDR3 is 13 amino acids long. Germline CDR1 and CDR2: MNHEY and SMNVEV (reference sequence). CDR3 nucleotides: TGTGCCAGCAGTCCGGGGGGGGGAAGAAAAGCTTTCTTT. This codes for CASSPGGGRKAFF.

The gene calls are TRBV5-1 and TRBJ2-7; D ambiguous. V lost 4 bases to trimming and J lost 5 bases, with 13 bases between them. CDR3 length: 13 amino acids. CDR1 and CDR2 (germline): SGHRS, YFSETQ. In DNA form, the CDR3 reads TGCGCCAGCAGCCCAGAGCAGGTCCACGAGCAGTACTTC. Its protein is CASSPEQVHEQYF.

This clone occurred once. The CDR3: CASSWSGTGGIYEQYF. In DNA form, the CDR3 reads TGCGCCAGCAGCTGGTCCGGGACAGGGGGGATCTACGAGCAGTACTTC. This sequence joins TRBV5-1 and TRBJ2-7, with 11 nucleotides matching TRBD1. The CDR3 has 16 amino acids. The junction had 8 bases not matched to a gene; V was cut back by 3 bases and J by 3 bases. Germline V gene sequence: CDR1 SGHRS, CDR2 YFSETQ.

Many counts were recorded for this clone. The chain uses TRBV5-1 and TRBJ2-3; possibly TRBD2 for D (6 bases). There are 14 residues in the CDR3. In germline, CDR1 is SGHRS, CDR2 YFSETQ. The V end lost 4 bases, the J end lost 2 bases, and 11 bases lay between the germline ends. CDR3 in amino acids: CASSREYSTDTQYF. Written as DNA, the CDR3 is TGCGCCAGCAGCCGGGAGTACTCCACAGATACGCAGTATTTT.

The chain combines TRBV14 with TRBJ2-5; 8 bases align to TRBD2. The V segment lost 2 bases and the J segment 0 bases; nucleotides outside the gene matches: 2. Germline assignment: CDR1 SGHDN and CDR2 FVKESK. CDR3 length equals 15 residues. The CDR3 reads CASSQQLADQETQYF. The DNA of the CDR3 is TGTGCCAGCAGCCAACAACTAGCGGACCAAGAGACCCAGTACTTC. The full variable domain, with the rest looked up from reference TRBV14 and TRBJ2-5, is EAGVTQFPSHSVIEKGQTVTLRCDPISGHDNLYWYRRVMGKEIKFLLHFVKESKQDESGMPNNRFLAERTGGTYSTLKVQPAELEDSGVYFCASSQQLADQETQYFGPGTRLLVL.

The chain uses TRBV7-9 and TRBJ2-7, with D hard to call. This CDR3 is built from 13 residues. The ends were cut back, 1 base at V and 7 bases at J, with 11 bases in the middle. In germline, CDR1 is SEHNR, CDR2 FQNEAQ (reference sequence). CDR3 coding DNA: TGTGCCAGCAGCTTAGACGGACCAGGTGAGCAGTACTTC. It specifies CASSLDGPGEQYF.

In DNA form, the CDR3 reads TGTGCCAGCAGCCCTGTGCGGGGAGATACGCAGTATTTT. Its translation is CASSPVRGDTQYF. J is TRBJ2-3 and V is TRBV27; D possibly corresponds to TRBD2 (6 bases). The CDR3 sequence is 13 residues long. Germline lookup yields CDR1 MNHEY and CDR2 SMNVEV (reference sequence). Trimming removed 6 bases from V and 5 bases from J, with 12 bases in between.

Written as DNA, the CDR3 is TGTGCCATCAGCCCGGACAGTCGTAATGAAAAACTGTTTTTT. Its translation is CAISPDSRNEKLFF. The chain recombines TRBV10-3 with TRBJ1-4, with TRBD1 as a possible D gene (6 bases). Germline V gene sequence: CDR1 ENHRY, CDR2 SYGVKD. Between the trimmed V and J ends, which lost 6 bases and 4 bases, there was a span of 12 bases. The length of the CDR3 is 14 residues.

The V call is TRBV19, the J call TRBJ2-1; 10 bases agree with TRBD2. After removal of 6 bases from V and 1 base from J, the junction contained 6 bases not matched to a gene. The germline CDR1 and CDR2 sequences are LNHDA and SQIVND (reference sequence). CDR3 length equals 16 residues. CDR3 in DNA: TGTGCCAGTAGCAATCCTAGCGGGAGTTCCTACAATGAGCAGTTCTTC. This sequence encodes CASSNPSGSSYNEQFF.